This is a list of T cell receptor beta chains from one sample in a study of blood T cell repertoires in COVID-19. The data were produced by immunoSEQ multiplex PCR, yet TCRdb's version contains in-frame clones alone and is incomplete. This table has 45,000 to 50,000 clones, 82% appearing once. Sequenced material: peripheral blood. These receptor sequences come from a man aged 35 to 55 with acute or convalescent COVID-19. The CDR3 runs from the conserved cysteine through the conserved F or W. A D gene is named only where the DNA matches it firmly. The size of a clone is reported for some rows only, either as once, few or many, or as a class for expanded clones.

len: 20
j_gene: TRBJ1-6
d_gene: -
v_gene: TRBV18
abundance: once
CDR3aa: CASSPSVLTSGSGRSSPLHF
CDR3nt: TGTGCCAGCTCACCATCCGTGTTAACGAGTGGGAGTGGGAGAAGTTCACCCCTCCACTTT

len: 16
j_gene: TRBJ2-3
d_gene: TRBD2
v_gene: TRBV29-1
abundance: -
CDR3aa: CSVGRSGGIYTDTQYF
CDR3nt: TGCAGCGTTGGACGTAGCGGGGGAATATACACAGATACGCAGTATTTT

len: 17
j_gene: TRBJ2-2
d_gene: TRBD2
v_gene: TRBV30
abundance: -
CDR3aa: CAWRDPKRGAYTGELFF
CDR3nt: TGTGCCTGGAGGGACCCTAAGCGGGGGGCCTACACCGGGGAGCTGTTTTTT

len: 15
j_gene: TRBJ1-6
d_gene: -
v_gene: TRBV5-8
abundance: -
CDR3aa: CASSLVRTENSPLHF
CDR3nt: TGTGCCAGCAGCTTGGTAAGGACAGAGAATTCACCCCTCCACTTT

len: 13
j_gene: TRBJ1-1
d_gene: -
v_gene: TRBV9
abundance: -
CDR3aa: CASSPNLNTEAFF
CDR3nt: TGTGCCAGCAGCCCAAACTTGAACACTGAAGCTTTCTTT

len: 15
j_gene: TRBJ2-3
d_gene: -
v_gene: TRBV6-1
abundance: -
CDR3aa: CASSVAGGSPDTQYF
CDR3nt: TGTGCCAGCAGTGTAGCAGGCGGGTCCCCAGATACGCAGTATTTT

len: 16
j_gene: TRBJ1-4
d_gene: TRBD1
v_gene: TRBV14
abundance: -
CDR3aa: CASSQRTGIDGEKLFF
CDR3nt: TGTGCCAGCAGCCAACGGACAGGGATCGATGGGGAAAAACTGTTTTTT

len: 14
j_gene: TRBJ1-1
d_gene: -
v_gene: TRBV6-5
abundance: -
CDR3aa: CASSRNRENTEAFF
CDR3nt: TGTGCCAGCAGTCGAAACAGGGAGAACACTGAAGCTTTCTTT

len: 16
j_gene: TRBJ1-2
d_gene: -
v_gene: TRBV11-1
abundance: -
CDR3aa: CASTDGTGTINYGYTF
CDR3nt: TGTGCCAGCACCGACGGTACAGGTACCATTAACTATGGCTACACCTTC

len: 15
j_gene: TRBJ1-2
d_gene: TRBD1
v_gene: TRBV18
abundance: -
CDR3aa: CASVPGQGAEYGYTF
CDR3nt: TGTGCCAGCGTCCCCGGGCAGGGGGCGGAATACGGCTACACCTTC

len: 14
j_gene: TRBJ2-3
d_gene: -
v_gene: TRBV6-5
abundance: -
CDR3aa: CASRARTVTDTQYF
CDR3nt: TGTGCCAGCAGGGCCCGGACAGTAACAGATACGCAGTATTTT

len: 14
j_gene: TRBJ1-2
d_gene: TRBD1
v_gene: TRBV19
abundance: -
CDR3aa: CASLRLGDRGGYTF
CDR3nt: TGTGCCAGCCTTCGCCTGGGGGACAGGGGTGGCTACACCTTC

len: 21
j_gene: TRBJ2-7
d_gene: TRBD1
v_gene: TRBV30
abundance: -
CDR3aa: CAWSNQGQNSGQGSRKGEQYF
CDR3nt: TGTGCCTGGAGTAACCAAGGCCAAAATTCCGGACAGGGTAGTCGAAAGGGCGAGCAGTACTTC

len: 14
j_gene: TRBJ1-4
d_gene: TRBD1
v_gene: TRBV7-9
abundance: -
CDR3aa: CASSPGTDNEKLFF
CDR3nt: TGTGCCAGCAGCCCCGGGACAGACAATGAAAAACTGTTTTTT

len: 13
j_gene: TRBJ2-2
d_gene: -
v_gene: TRBV2
abundance: -
CDR3aa: CASTRTLTGELFF
CDR3nt: TGTGCCAGCACGAGGACACTCACCGGGGAGCTGTTTTTT

len: 19
j_gene: TRBJ2-3
d_gene: TRBD2
v_gene: TRBV2
abundance: -
CDR3aa: CASSESPWTSGAPGDTQYF
CDR3nt: TGTGCCAGCAGTGAGTCCCCCTGGACTAGCGGGGCCCCAGGTGATACGCAGTATTTT

len: 13
j_gene: TRBJ2-2
d_gene: -
v_gene: TRBV6-5
abundance: -
CDR3aa: CASNPTSTGELFF
CDR3nt: TGTGCCAGCAATCCTACTAGCACCGGGGAGCTGTTTTTT

len: 15
j_gene: TRBJ1-1
d_gene: -
v_gene: TRBV19
abundance: -
CDR3aa: CASSRSRQVNTEAFF
CDR3nt: TGTGCCAGTAGTAGGTCTCGGCAGGTCAACACTGAAGCTTTCTTT

len: 13
j_gene: TRBJ1-5
d_gene: TRBD1
v_gene: TRBV29-1
abundance: -
CDR3aa: CSVADRDFQPQHF
CDR3nt: TGCAGCGTTGCCGACAGGGACTTCCAGCCCCAGCATTTT

len: 15
j_gene: TRBJ2-3
d_gene: TRBD2
v_gene: TRBV7-9
abundance: -
CDR3aa: CASSLGAGGTDTQYF
CDR3nt: TGTGCCAGCAGCTTAGGAGCGGGGGGCACAGATACGCAGTATTTT

len: 14
j_gene: TRBJ2-1
d_gene: TRBD2
v_gene: TRBV7-3
abundance: -
CDR3aa: CASSPGGVYYEQFF
CDR3nt: TGTGCCAGCAGTCCCGGGGGGGTATATTATGAGCAGTTCTTC

len: 12
j_gene: TRBJ1-5
d_gene: -
v_gene: TRBV20-1
abundance: once
CDR3aa: CSASRELLPQHF
CDR3nt: TGCAGTGCTAGTCGCGAATTACTGCCCCAGCATTTT

len: 16
j_gene: TRBJ2-5
d_gene: -
v_gene: TRBV5-6
abundance: -
CDR3aa: CASSQGTRQKKETQYF
CDR3nt: TGTGCCAGCAGCCAAGGGACAAGACAAAAAAAAGAGACCCAGTACTTC

len: 14
j_gene: TRBJ1-4
d_gene: -
v_gene: TRBV27
abundance: -
CDR3aa: CASKQDRTNEKLFF
CDR3nt: TGTGCCAGCAAGCAAGACAGAACTAATGAAAAACTGTTTTTT

len: 15
j_gene: TRBJ1-1
d_gene: -
v_gene: TRBV27
abundance: -
CDR3aa: CASRKGSGVRSEAFF
CDR3nt: TGTGCCAGCAGGAAGGGGTCTGGGGTCAGATCTGAAGCTTTCTTT

len: 14
j_gene: TRBJ1-1
d_gene: -
v_gene: TRBV7-9
abundance: -
CDR3aa: CASSPQGPHTEAFF
CDR3nt: TGTGCCAGCAGCCCACAGGGTCCACACACTGAAGCTTTCTTT

len: 15
j_gene: TRBJ2-3
d_gene: -
v_gene: TRBV9
abundance: -
CDR3aa: CASSVVGGSTDTQYF
CDR3nt: TGTGCCAGCAGCGTAGTCGGCGGTAGCACAGATACGCAGTATTTT

len: 14
j_gene: TRBJ1-1
d_gene: -
v_gene: TRBV19
abundance: -
CDR3aa: CASSMARDRAEAFF
CDR3nt: TGTGCCAGTAGTATGGCCAGGGATAGAGCTGAAGCTTTCTTT

len: 10
j_gene: TRBJ1-1
d_gene: -
v_gene: TRBV6-5
abundance: -
CDR3aa: CASKITQAFF
CDR3nt: TGTGCCAGCAAGATAACACAAGCTTTCTTT

len: 12
j_gene: TRBJ2-2
d_gene: -
v_gene: TRBV27
abundance: medium-sized
CDR3aa: CASSPLTGELFF
CDR3nt: TGTGCCAGCAGTCCCCTTACCGGGGAGCTGTTTTTT

len: 14
j_gene: TRBJ1-2
d_gene: -
v_gene: TRBV6-5
abundance: -
CDR3aa: CASSYGQGKRGYTF
CDR3nt: TGTGCCAGCAGTTACGGTCAGGGAAAGAGGGGCTACACCTTC

len: 11
j_gene: TRBJ2-7
d_gene: -
v_gene: TRBV3-1/TRBV3-2
abundance: -
CDR3aa: CASSLSRQKYF
CDR3nt: TGTGCCAGCAGCCTCTCCAGACAGAAGTACTTC

len: 15
j_gene: TRBJ1-1
d_gene: TRBD1
v_gene: TRBV5-1
abundance: -
CDR3aa: CASSRGQGGNTEAFF
CDR3nt: TGCGCCAGCAGCAGGGGACAGGGAGGGAACACTGAAGCTTTCTTT

len: 16
j_gene: TRBJ1-1
d_gene: -
v_gene: TRBV18
abundance: few
CDR3aa: CASSPHPRPLNTEAFF
CDR3nt: TGTGCCAGCTCACCACATCCCAGGCCTCTGAACACTGAAGCTTTCTTT

len: 14
j_gene: TRBJ1-4
d_gene: -
v_gene: TRBV5-4
abundance: -
CDR3aa: CASTQGAVNEKLFF
CDR3nt: TGTGCCAGCACTCAAGGGGCAGTTAATGAAAAACTGTTTTTT

len: 12
j_gene: TRBJ1-6
d_gene: -
v_gene: TRBV6-1
abundance: -
CDR3aa: CASSEGVPPLHF
CDR3nt: TGTGCCAGCAGTGAAGGAGTTCCACCCCTCCACTTT

len: 13
j_gene: TRBJ1-2
d_gene: TRBD1
v_gene: TRBV6-1
abundance: -
CDR3aa: CASSEAGTGGYTF
CDR3nt: TGTGCCAGCAGTGAAGCGGGGACAGGCGGCTACACCTTC

len: 13
j_gene: TRBJ1-5
d_gene: -
v_gene: TRBV11-2
abundance: -
CDR3aa: CASSFTDNQPQHF
CDR3nt: TGTGCCAGCAGCTTCACAGACAATCAGCCCCAGCATTTT

len: 14
j_gene: TRBJ1-2
d_gene: -
v_gene: TRBV24-1
abundance: -
CDR3aa: CATSEGGFNYGYTF
CDR3nt: TGTGCCACCAGTGAGGGGGGGTTCAACTATGGCTACACCTTC

len: 14
j_gene: TRBJ2-7
d_gene: -
v_gene: TRBV19
abundance: -
CDR3aa: CASNGRERSYEQYF
CDR3nt: TGTGCCAGTAACGGCCGGGAGAGGTCCTACGAGCAGTACTTC

len: 15
j_gene: TRBJ2-2
d_gene: -
v_gene: TRBV3-1/TRBV3-2
abundance: -
CDR3aa: CASSQGRGGIGELFF
CDR3nt: TGTGCCAGCAGCCAAGGCAGGGGCGGAATCGGGGAGCTGTTTTTT

len: 14
j_gene: TRBJ1-3
d_gene: -
v_gene: TRBV10-3
abundance: -
CDR3aa: CAISGEYSGNTIYF
CDR3nt: TGTGCCATCAGTGGGGAGTATTCTGGAAACACCATATATTTT

len: 16
j_gene: TRBJ2-2
d_gene: TRBD2
v_gene: TRBV4-1
abundance: -
CDR3aa: CASSRLTGGPTGELFF
CDR3nt: TGCGCCAGCAGCCGGCTCACGGGGGGGCCCACCGGGGAGCTGTTTTTT